This T cell receptor (beta chain) was identified during a study of identical twins. Study-level findings and limits: Twins shared beta out-of-frame sequences in excess, but this excess was weaker. Models predicted too little out-of-frame TCR alpha sharing in monozygotic twins. Out-of-frame alpha sequences shared between twins exhibited an excess of low generation probability.

A universal primer site arose from template switching, and cDNA bore unique molecular identifiers. TCRdb re-called the 5' RACE reads with MiXCR, one entry per CDR3 protein. The sample shows hundreds of thousands of distinct CDR3 sequences, approximately 6.1% of them seen only once. This CDR3 has 12 amino acids. Trimming shortened V by 2 bases and J by 1 base, and 2 bases separated the two germline ends. CDR1 and CDR2 from the germline V gene are MNHEY and SVGEGT. Ten or more counts support this clonotype. Its cognate antigen is unknown. This sequence was found in a man aged 18-30 years in good health. The V call is TRBV6-2 or TRBV6-3, the J call TRBJ2-5; D remains unclear. What was sequenced was naive T cells sorted from blood. This chain's CDR3 is CASSYPQETQYF. The CDR3, as DNA: TGTGCCAGCAGTTACCCCCAAGAGACCCAGTACTTC.